Below are 27 T cell receptor beta chains sequenced from a single sample in a study of blood T cell repertoires in COVID-19. Clones were read by immunoSEQ multiplex PCR, and TCRdb kept only the in-frame ones, dropping some. The sample shows some 110,000 clones, roughly nine tenths of them seen only once. The specimen was peripheral blood. These receptors came from a man aged 70-80 years who had recovered from COVID-19.

The chain links TRBV6-5 to TRBJ1-6, with D tentatively TRBD1 (6 bases). Per germline, CDR1 MNHEY and CDR2 SVGAGI. Trimming pared 0 bases from V and 6 bases from J, leaving 9 bases between. The CDR3 contains 15 residues. The CDR3 DNA is TGTGCCAGCAGTTACTCGGGGGCCGCTAATTCACCCCTCCACTTT. Translated, it gives CASSYSGAANSPLHF.

This clone turned up a few times. The chain recombines TRBV2 with TRBJ2-7; D unresolved. The germline V and J ends were trimmed by 4 bases and 0 bases, with 10 bases remaining between them. The CDR3 totals 14 residues. Germline lookup yields CDR1 SNHLY and CDR2 FYNNEI. CDR3 residues: CASSVGQYSYEQYF. CDR3 nucleotide sequence: TGTGCCAGCAGTGTTGGGCAGTACTCCTACGAGCAGTACTTC.

V usage is TRBV5-1 and J usage is TRBJ1-1, with D uncertain. The germline V gene has CDR1 SGHRS and CDR2 YFSETQ. V was cut by 0 bases and J by 1 base, with 4 bases left in between. This CDR3 comprises 13 residues. CDR3 DNA sequence: TGCGCCAGCAGCTTGGGGGCGAACACTGAAGCTTTCTTT. Translation gives CASSLGANTEAFF. The whole variable domain, remainder taken from reference TRBV5-1 and TRBJ1-1, is KAGVTQTPRYLIKTRGQQVTLSCSPISGHRSVSWYQQTPGQGLQFLFEYFSETQRNKGNFPGRFSGRQFSNSRSEMNVSTLELGDSALYLCASSLGANTEAFFGQGTRLTVV.

The rearrangement uses TRBV4-1 and TRBJ2-2; TRBD2 aligns across 15 bases. The CDR3 totals 18 residues. V lost 7 bases to trimming and J lost 5 bases; unmatched junction nucleotides: 11. Germline V gives CDR1 MGHRA, CDR2 YSYEKL. CDR3 nucleotides: TGCGCCAGCACACTATCCGGGACTAGCGGGAGGCCAACCGGGGAGCTGTTTTTT. Amino acid sequence: CASTLSGTSGRPTGELFF.

The gene calls are TRBV5-5 and TRBJ2-3; D perhaps matches TRBD1 (6 bases). CDR3 length equals 14 residues. V lost 4 bases and J 4 bases, leaving 13 bases between the germline ends. Germline V gene sequence: CDR1 SGHKS, CDR2 YYEKEE (reference sequence). DNA for the CDR3: TGTGCCAGCAGCCGGACAGCACGCGCAGATACGCAGTATTTT. Its translation: CASSRTARADTQYF. The whole variable domain, filled in from reference TRBV5-5 and TRBJ2-3, reads DAGVTQSPTHLIKTRGQQVTLRCSPISGHKSVSWYQQVLGQGPQFIFQYYEKEERGRGNFPDRFSARQFPNYSSELNVNALLLGDSALYLCASSRTARADTQYFGPGTRLTVL.

The J gene is TRBJ2-5, the V gene TRBV5-1, with 7 bases identical to TRBD2. The CDR3 consists of 15 residues. Trimming took 3 bases from V and 9 from J; bases not matched to a gene: 14. CDR1 is SGHRS and CDR2 is YFSETQ in the germline V gene. The CDR3 here is CASSWEGALQGAQYF. The DNA for the CDR3 is TGCGCCAGCAGCTGGGAGGGTGCCTTGCAAGGAGCCCAGTACTTC.

The chain employs TRBV2 and TRBJ1-5; perhaps TRBD1 as D (6 bases). CDR3 length: 13 residues. Germline-derived CDR1 and CDR2 are SNHLY and FYNNEI. Trimming removed 5 bases at V and 4 bases at J, with 9 bases between. As DNA, the CDR3 is TGTGCCAGCAGTTTAGGACAGAATCAGCCCCAGCATTTT. Protein product: CASSLGQNQPQHF.

V gene TRBV28 combines with J gene TRBJ1-2, with 12 bases lining up with TRBD1. The CDR3 consists of 17 residues. Germline assignment: CDR1 MDHEN and CDR2 SYDVKM. J gave up 5 bases and V 4 bases, and 11 bases lay outside the gene matches. The CDR3 DNA reads as TGTGCCAGCAGTTCCCCCCGGGGACAGGGGGCGATGTATGGCTACACCTTC. As protein: CASSSPRGQGAMYGYTF.

This clone was observed many times. The V and J genes are TRBV2 and TRBJ2-7, with D perhaps TRBD2 (5 bases). This CDR3 region has 12 residues. Per the germline V gene, CDR1 is SNHLY and CDR2 is FYNNEI. V lost 5 bases and J 6 bases, leaving 11 bases between the germline ends. The CDR3 DNA is TGTGCCAGCAGTCCGTACCGGGGCGAGCAGTACTTC. Translation gives CASSPYRGEQYF.

J is TRBJ1-2 and V is TRBV3-1 (or the pseudogene TRBV3-2), with D perhaps matching TRBD1 (5 bases). CDR3 length: 13 amino acids. V was cut by 4 bases and J by 2 bases, with 8 bases left in between. Germline V gene data show CDR1 as LGHDT and CDR2 as YNNKEL (reference sequence). CDR3 coding DNA: TGTGCCAGCAGCCGACGGACAAACTATGGCTACACCTTC. Encoded protein: CASSRRTNYGYTF.

Here the CDR3 reads CASSLTGGAHNEQFF. In DNA form, the CDR3 reads TGTGCCAGCAGCTTGACAGGGGGCGCCCACAATGAGCAGTTCTTC. The chain carries TRBV7-9 and TRBJ2-1; 10 positions agree with TRBD1. Germline CDR1 SEHNR, CDR2 FQNEAQ (reference sequence). V dropped 3 bases and J dropped 5; count of bases not matched to a gene: 4. The CDR3 length is 15 residues.

This clone was observed a single time. The chain couples TRBV29-1 to TRBJ2-7; possibly TRBD1 for D (6 bases). Per the germline V gene, CDR1 is SQVTM and CDR2 is ANQGSEA. There are 13 residues in the CDR3. The V end lost 6 bases, the J end lost 3 bases, and 15 bases lay between the germline ends. CDR3 loop: CSVEGDMDYEQYF. Written as DNA, the CDR3 is TGCAGCGTAGAGGGGGATATGGACTACGAGCAGTACTTC.

The V gene is TRBV28, the J gene TRBJ1-2; tentative D call: TRBD1 (6 bases). The germline gives CDR1 MDHEN, CDR2 SYDVKM. Between the trimmed V and J ends, which lost 2 bases and 5 bases, there was a span of 15 bases. The CDR3 is 15 amino acids. CDR3 nucleotide sequence: TGTGCCAGCAGTTTAAATCTGGGGGCTGGATATGGCTACACCTTC. Translating gives CASSLNLGAGYGYTF.

This clone was seen once. This chain connects TRBV4-3 to TRBJ1-1; a possible D gene is TRBD1 (5 bases). V was clipped by 0 bases and J by 12 bases, with 14 bases between them. The CDR3 sequence is 13 residues long. Germline values: CDR1 LGHNA, CDR2 YSLEER. CDR3 region: CASSQELVGVTFF. The CDR3, as DNA: TGCGCCAGCAGCCAAGAGCTCGTAGGGGTAACTTTCTTT.

This chain links TRBV2 with TRBJ2-7, with 7 bases fitting TRBD2. Germline lookup yields CDR1 SNHLY and CDR2 FYNNEI. The CDR3 length is 14 residues. V trimming: 6 bases; J trimming: 4 bases; junction bases outside the gene matches: 9. DNA for the CDR3: TGTGCCAGCAGGTCACTAGCGATCGGTTACGAGCAGTACTTC. It specifies CASRSLAIGYEQYF.

This chain uses TRBV24-1 with TRBJ2-5, with D maybe TRBD1 (6 bases). The CDR3 has 16 residues. Trimming removed 1 base at V and 2 bases at J, with 13 bases between. Germline CDR1 and CDR2: KGHDR and SFDVKD. DNA of the CDR3: TGTGCCACCAGTGATTTCGGCAGGGGTAAACAAGAGACCCAGTACTTC. It translates to CATSDFGRGKQETQYF.

This chain joins TRBV7-2 and TRBJ2-7; perhaps TRBD2 as D (8 bases). This CDR3 spans 15 amino acids. The V gene's germline CDR1 is SGHTA and CDR2 FQGNSA. Trimming pared 2 bases from V and 1 base from J, leaving 12 bases between. The CDR3 DNA reads as TGTGCCAGCAGCTTAATAGCGGGACAGTCCTACGAGCAGTACTTC. It translates to CASSLIAGQSYEQYF.

The gene calls are TRBV9 and TRBJ2-1; D is possibly TRBD1 (6 bases). CDR3 size: 14 residues. The V end was cut by 3 bases, the J end by 1 base, with 8 bases between. The germline gives CDR1 SGDLS, CDR2 YYNGEE. CDR3 DNA sequence: TGTGCCAGCAGCGCGACAGGATCCTACAATGAGCAGTTCTTC. It yields the protein CASSATGSYNEQFF.

The chain uses TRBV5-6 and TRBJ2-7, with a weak D call TRBD2 (5 bases). CDR1 is SGHDT and CDR2 is YYEEEE in the germline V gene. Trimming removed 3 bases at V and 2 bases at J, with 6 bases between. The CDR3 is made up of 12 amino acids. CDR3 coding DNA: TGTGCCAGCAGCTCCGGGGCCTACGAGCAGTACTTC. Protein: CASSSGAYEQYF.

The V and J genes are TRBV29-1 and TRBJ2-7; possible D gene TRBD2, 6 bases. The V and J ends lost 7 bases and 2 bases respectively, with 18 bases between them. The CDR3 is made up of 14 amino acids. CDR1 and CDR2 from the germline V gene are SQVTM and ANQGSEA. CDR3 amino acids: CSALTSNIPYEQYF. The CDR3 DNA is TGCAGCGCGCTCACTAGCAATATCCCCTACGAGCAGTACTTC.

This chain joins TRBV5-3 and TRBJ2-3, with 7 bases lining up with TRBD2. TRBV5-3 is treated as an ORF (open reading frame) with a function not yet certain. The CDR3 totals 16 residues. With 2 bases clipped from V and 2 bases from J, the junction kept 8 bases outside the gene matches. CDR3 sequence: CARSFLAEAFTDTQYF. CDR3 bases: TGTGCCAGAAGCTTTCTAGCGGAAGCATTCACAGATACGCAGTATTTT.

The chain employs TRBV2 and TRBJ2-7; TRBD1 matches at 10 bases. This CDR3 has 15 residues. The ends lost 5 bases at V and 5 bases at J; junction bases unmatched: 9. CDR1 is SNHLY and CDR2 is FYNNEI in the germline V gene. CDR3 region: CASSQRTGGRDEQYF. CDR3 sequence (DNA): TGTGCCAGCAGTCAGCGGACAGGGGGTCGAGACGAGCAGTACTTC.

The V gene is TRBV12-5, the J gene TRBJ2-2; D may be TRBD1 (8 bases). The CDR3 runs 17 residues. V dropped 5 bases and J dropped 7 bases, with 23 bases sitting between them. In germline, CDR1 is LGHNT, CDR2 FRNRAP. CDR3 bases: TGTGCTAGTGGTCTAAACCCTACGGACAGGGAGGGCGGGGAGCTGTTTTTT. This codes for CASGLNPTDREGGELFF. Looking up the rest from reference TRBV12-5 and TRBJ2-2 gives the full variable domain: DARVTQTPRHKVTEMGQEVTMRCQPILGHNTVFWYRQTMMQGLELLAYFRNRAPLDDSGMPKDRFSAEMPDATLATLKIQPSEPRDSAVYFCASGLNPTDREGGELFFGEGSRLTVL.

The V and J genes are TRBV5-8 and TRBJ1-1, with D maybe TRBD1 (5 bases). Trimming took 0 bases from V and 4 from J, leaving 10 bases between them. CDR3 length: 14 residues. Germline assignment: CDR1 SGHTS and CDR2 YDEGEE. The chain's CDR3 is CASSLAGGTTEAFF. As DNA, the CDR3 is TGTGCCAGCAGCTTGGCGGGGGGGACCACTGAAGCTTTCTTT.

The chain has TRBV4-1 and TRBJ1-2; TRBD1 matches at 9 bases. Trimming cost V 3 bases and J 8 bases; bases outside gene matches: 10. Germline CDR1 MGHRA, CDR2 YSYEKL. This CDR3 is 15 amino acids long. The DNA for the CDR3 is TGCGCCAGCAGCCACGGACAGGGGCCCTTGCTGGGCTACACCTTC. Translation gives CASSHGQGPLLGYTF.

The CDR3: CAISAIINSRSYEQYF. As DNA, the CDR3 is TGTGCCATCAGTGCTATCATTAATTCCCGAAGCTACGAGCAGTACTTC. The chain recombines TRBV10-3 with TRBJ2-7, with D uncertain. The CDR3 covers 16 residues. V dropped 4 bases and J dropped 3 bases, with 19 bases sitting between them. Germline CDR1 ENHRY, CDR2 SYGVKD.

This clone was seen a single time. This chain links TRBV11-2 with TRBJ2-3, with 14 bases fitting TRBD2. This CDR3 has 18 amino acids. The V and J ends lost 5 bases and 0 bases, in that order; junction bases with no gene match: 7. Germline CDR1 is SGHAT and CDR2 is FQNNGV. This CDR3 reads CASSTTSGGDSSTDTQYF. The CDR3 DNA sequence: TGTGCCAGCAGCACGACTAGCGGGGGGGATTCGAGCACAGATACGCAGTATTTT.